The sequence of this T cell receptor beta chain was determined in a study of cytomegalovirus exposure and HLA in healthy donors. Primers for the PCR totalled 60 Vbeta and 13 Jbeta. The repertoire was sequenced with immunoSEQ multiplex PCR; TCRdb's copy has only in-frame clones and lacks some. Among around 120,000 clones listed, roughly 78% were seen once. The CDR3 has 12 amino acids. The germline gives CDR1 MNHEY, CDR2 SMNVEV (reference sequence). V gave up 5 bases and J gave up 3 bases, with 5 bases separating them. This TCR was sampled from a woman aged 40 to 50 in good health and CMV-seronegative. Sample: PBMCs. The rearrangement links TRBV27 to TRBJ2-1; no firm D call. CDR3 nucleotide sequence: TGTGCCAGCAGTCAGGACTACAATGAGCAGTTCTTC. Translating it yields CASSQDYNEQFF.